The 21 T cell receptor beta chains below were found in one sample sequenced in a study of cytotoxic CD8 clonotypes in ibrutinib-treated CLL. The data were produced by immunoSEQ multiplex PCR, yet TCRdb's version contains in-frame clones alone and is incomplete. The sample lists about 92,000 clones, over 60% occurring once. Sequenced here: PBMCs, sampled after 24 months of ibrutinib treatment. The receptors were sampled from a human donor with chronic lymphocytic leukemia.

This sequence joins TRBV18 and TRBJ2-7; TRBD2 matches 9 bases. Germline V lookup: CDR1 KGHSH, CDR2 LQKENI. The trim removed 3 bases at V and 0 bases at J, leaving 6 bases unmatched. The CDR3 is made up of 16 amino acids. The CDR3 reads CASSPFSGSHSYEQYF. The CDR3 bases are TGTGCCAGCTCACCTTTTAGCGGGAGCCACTCCTACGAGCAGTACTTC.

The chain uses TRBV6-1 and TRBJ2-5; D perhaps matches TRBD1 (6 bases). Germline CDR1 is MNHNS and CDR2 is SASEGT. V was clipped by 4 bases and J by 5 bases, with 14 bases between them. CDR3 length: 14 amino acids. This CDR3 is CASSGTAELETQYF. The CDR3 region has the DNA TGTGCCAGCAGTGGGACAGCCGAGTTGGAGACCCAGTACTTC.

The chain combines TRBV18 with TRBJ1-1; 10 bases are shared with TRBD1. This CDR3 has 15 amino acids. Looked up from germline, CDR1 is KGHSH and CDR2 is LQKENI. The V gene end was trimmed by 9 bases and the J gene end by 3 bases; junction bases not matched to a gene: 10. CDR3: CASLPGQGWDTEAFF. The CDR3 region has the DNA TGTGCCAGTCTTCCGGGACAGGGGTGGGACACTGAAGCTTTCTTT. Full variable domain (remainder filled in from reference TRBV18 and TRBJ1-1): NAGVMQNPRHLVRRRGQEARLRCSPMKGHSHVYWYRQLPEEGLKFMVYLQKENIIDESGMPKERFSAEFPKEGPSILRIQQVVRGDSAAYFCASLPGQGWDTEAFFGQGTRLTVV.

The chain has TRBV9 and TRBJ1-2; no definite D call. CDR3 size: 11 residues. V was clipped by 3 bases and J by 8 bases, with 8 bases between them. Germline V CDR1 and CDR2: SGDLS, YYNGEE. Here the CDR3 reads CASSEGVGYTF. The CDR3 nucleotides are TGTGCCAGCAGCGAAGGAGTCGGCTACACCTTC.

The chain recombines TRBV13 with TRBJ2-5; the match to TRBD2 covers 9 bases. There are 16 residues in the CDR3. With 5 bases clipped from V and 6 bases from J, the junction kept 13 bases outside the gene matches. Looked up from germline, CDR1 is PRHDT and CDR2 is FYEKMQ (reference sequence). In nucleotides, the CDR3 is TGTGCCAGCAGCGTAGCCCCGAGAGCGGGAGGACAGACCCAGTACTTC. This encodes CASSVAPRAGGQTQYF.

The gene calls are TRBV5-1 and TRBJ2-6; 7 bases match TRBD1. CDR1 is SGHRS, CDR2 YFSETQ, per germline. CDR3 length: 16 amino acids. V was pared by 2 bases and J by 0 bases, with 2 bases of the junction left unmatched. The CDR3 DNA is TGCGCCAGCAGCTTCAGGGGGAACTCTGGGGCCAACGTCCTGACTTTC. Protein sequence: CASSFRGNSGANVLTF.

V usage is TRBV28 and J usage is TRBJ1-5; D unclear. CDR3 length equals 13 residues. Per the germline V gene, CDR1 is MDHEN and CDR2 is SYDVKM. Deletions cut 4 bases from V and 5 bases from J, with 9 bases between. This CDR3 is CASSSYLDQPQHF. As DNA, the CDR3 is TGTGCCAGCAGTTCCTACCTCGATCAGCCCCAGCATTTT. Based on the CDR3 plus reference TRBV28 and TRBJ1-5, the full variable domain is DVKVTQSSRYLVKRTGEKVFLECVQDMDHENMFWYRQDPGLGLRLIYFSYDVKMKEKGDIPEGYSVSREKKERFSLILESASTNQTSMYLCASSSYLDQPQHFGDGTRLSIL.

CDR3 in DNA: TGTGCCAGTAGAAACTCAGGGGGCACTGAAGCTTTCTTT. Protein sequence: CASRNSGGTEAFF. The rearrangement joins TRBV19 to TRBJ1-1, with TRBD1 identical over 7 bases. The CDR3 spans 13 residues. Germline CDR1 LNHDA, CDR2 SQIVND (reference sequence). The V segment lost 6 bases and the J segment 4 bases; nucleotides outside the gene matches: 5.

The V gene is TRBV18, the J gene TRBJ2-1; no firm D call. The V end was cut by 1 base, the J end by 4 bases, with 5 bases between. The CDR3 is 13 residues long. The germline V gene encodes CDR1 KGHSH and CDR2 LQKENI. The CDR3 DNA sequence: TGTGCCAGCTCACCACGAGAGTACAATGAGCAGTTCTTC. Translating gives CASSPREYNEQFF.

The V gene is TRBV5-5, the J gene TRBJ2-7; D is perhaps TRBD2 (5 bases). The CDR3 spans 15 residues. Trimming pared 0 bases from V and 1 base from J, leaving 11 bases between. The germline V gene has CDR1 SGHKS and CDR2 YYEKEE (reference sequence). CDR3: CASSLGLGISYEQYF. In nucleotides, the CDR3 is TGTGCCAGCAGCTTGGGTCTCGGGATATCCTACGAGCAGTACTTC.

This sequence joins TRBV7-2 and TRBJ2-3; 8 bases are a match to TRBD2. The germline CDR1 and CDR2 sequences are SGHTA and FQGNSA. This CDR3 comprises 16 residues. V shed 1 base and J 5 bases; nucleotides not matched to a gene: 8. The CDR3: CASSLGVSGGQDTQYF. The CDR3 DNA reads as TGTGCCAGCAGCTTAGGCGTGTCGGGGGGGCAAGATACGCAGTATTTT.

The CDR3, as DNA: TGTGCCAGCAGCCCAGGAGGTAGCGGGCCCTACAATGAGCAGTTCTTC. Amino acid sequence: CASSPGGSGPYNEQFF. J is TRBJ2-1 and V is TRBV11-2; 7 bases map to TRBD2. Germline V gene sequence: CDR1 SGHAT, CDR2 FQNNGV. This CDR3 has 16 residues. Losses at the gene ends were 5 bases for V and 2 bases for J; bases not matched to a gene: 9.

V is TRBV28 and J is TRBJ1-2, with 9 bases aligning to TRBD1. Trimming cost V 8 bases and J 2 bases; bases outside gene matches: 3. CDR1 is MDHEN, CDR2 SYDVKM, per germline. This CDR3 has 13 amino acids. CDR3 nucleotides: TGTGCCAGCGGGACAGGGTTCAACTATGGCTACACCTTC. It encodes CASGTGFNYGYTF.

Many counts were recorded for this clone. V usage is TRBV2 and J usage is TRBJ1-1; D is unresolved. Germline loops: CDR1 SNHLY, CDR2 FYNNEI. V lost 8 bases and J 6 bases, leaving 7 bases between the germline ends. This CDR3 contains 10 residues. CDR3 DNA: TGTGCCAGCGTTCGGGCTGAAGCTTTCTTT. This gives the protein CASVRAEAFF.

The rearrangement joins TRBV18 to TRBJ1-2; D is ambiguous. There are 14 residues in the CDR3. The V gene's germline CDR1 is KGHSH and CDR2 LQKENI. Trimming took off 0 bases at V and 4 bases at J, with 9 bases between the two ends. The CDR3 loop is CASSPPTRGYGYTF. The DNA of the CDR3 is TGTGCCAGCTCACCACCGACACGCGGCTATGGCTACACCTTC.

As for this clone: A much more abundant neighbour one base away suggests this may be a read error. This chain links TRBV28 with TRBJ2-2, with 8 bases that match TRBD2. The trim removed 8 bases at V and 4 bases at J, leaving 9 bases unmatched. Germline CDR1 MDHEN, CDR2 SYDVKM. The CDR3 length is 15 residues. The CDR3 region is CASGAAGGVTGELFF. The CDR3 region has the DNA TGTGCCAGCGGGGCGGCGGGAGGAGTCACCGGGGAGCTGTTTTTT.

The chain uses TRBV9 and TRBJ2-2, with D tentatively TRBD2 (7 bases). In germline, CDR1 is SGDLS, CDR2 YYNGEE. The CDR3 length is 15 residues. Trimming took off 1 base at V and 7 bases at J, with 14 bases between the two ends. This CDR3 is CASSVLAGAVGELFF. For the CDR3, the DNA is TGTGCCAGCAGCGTATTGGCGGGGGCCGTCGGGGAGCTGTTTTTT.

This chain uses TRBV30 with TRBJ1-1; 7 bases align to TRBD1. The CDR3 length is 15 residues. From germline, CDR1 is GTSNPN and CDR2 SVGIG (reference sequence). The junction had 7 bases not matched to a gene; V was cut back by 3 bases and J by 0 bases. CDR3 nucleotide sequence: TGTGCCTGGAGCGAAAAGGGACAGATGAACACTGAAGCTTTCTTT. Translating it yields CAWSEKGQMNTEAFF.

The chain links TRBV18 to TRBJ1-2; D gene unclear. V shed 3 bases and J shed 5 bases, with 13 bases lying between them. This CDR3 contains 14 residues. From germline, CDR1 is KGHSH and CDR2 LQKENI. The CDR3, as DNA: TGTGCCAGCTCACCGACCATGGTGACATATGGCTACACCTTC. Its translation is CASSPTMVTYGYTF. Supplemented by reference TRBV18 and TRBJ1-2, the full variable domain reads NAGVMQNPRHLVRRRGQEARLRCSPMKGHSHVYWYRQLPEEGLKFMVYLQKENIIDESGMPKERFSAEFPKEGPSILRIQQVVRGDSAAYFCASSPTMVTYGYTFGSGTRLTVV.

In this sample, this clone turned up a few times. The V and J genes are TRBV28 and TRBJ2-7; 8 bases agree with TRBD1. The CDR3 is made up of 14 amino acids. J gave up 3 bases and V 5 bases, and 6 bases lay outside the gene matches. Germline loops: CDR1 MDHEN, CDR2 SYDVKM. CDR3 loop: CASSPPDRDYEQYF. In DNA form, the CDR3 reads TGTGCCAGCAGTCCCCCGGACAGGGACTACGAGCAGTACTTC.

This sequence joins TRBV9 and TRBJ1-6; D possibly corresponds to TRBD1 (6 bases). CDR1 SGDLS and CDR2 YYNGEE come from the germline V gene. The germline V and J ends were trimmed by 4 bases and 11 bases, with 19 bases remaining between them. The CDR3 has 15 residues. CDR3 in amino acids: CASSTTTGGVAPLHF. For the CDR3, the DNA is TGTGCCAGCAGCACAACGACAGGTGGAGTAGCACCCCTCCACTTT.